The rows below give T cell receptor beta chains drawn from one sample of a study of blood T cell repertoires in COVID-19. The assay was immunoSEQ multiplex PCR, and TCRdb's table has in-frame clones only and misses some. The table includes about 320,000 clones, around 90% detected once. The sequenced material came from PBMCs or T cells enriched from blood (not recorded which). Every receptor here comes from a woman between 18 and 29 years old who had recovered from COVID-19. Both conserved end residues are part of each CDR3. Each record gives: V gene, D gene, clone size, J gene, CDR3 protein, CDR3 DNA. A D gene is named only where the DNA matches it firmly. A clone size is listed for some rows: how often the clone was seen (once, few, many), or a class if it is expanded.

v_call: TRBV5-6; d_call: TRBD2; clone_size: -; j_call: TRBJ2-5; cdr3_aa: CASSFIAGGETQYF; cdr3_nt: TGTGCCAGCAGCTTTATAGCGGGGGGGGAGACCCAGTACTTC
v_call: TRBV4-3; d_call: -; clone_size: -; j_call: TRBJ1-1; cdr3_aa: CASSQDRGNTEAFF; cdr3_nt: TGCGCCAGCAGCCAAGACAGGGGGAACACTGAAGCTTTCTTT
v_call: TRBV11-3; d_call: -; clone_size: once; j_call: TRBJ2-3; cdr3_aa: CASSVGEITDTQYF; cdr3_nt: TGTGCCAGCAGCGTGGGAGAAATCACAGATACGCAGTATTTT
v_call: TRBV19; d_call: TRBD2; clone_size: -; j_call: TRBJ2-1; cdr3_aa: CASTLNPGGIYNEQFF; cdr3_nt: TGTGCCAGTACCCTCAACCCGGGGGGTATCTACAATGAGCAGTTCTTC
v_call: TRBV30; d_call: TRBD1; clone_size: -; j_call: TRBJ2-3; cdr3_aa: CAFSRGSGTDTQYF; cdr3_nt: TGTGCCTTTTCCAGGGGGTCAGGCACAGATACGCAGTATTTT
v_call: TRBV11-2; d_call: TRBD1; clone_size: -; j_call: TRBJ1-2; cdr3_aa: CASSLGGSQGYGYTF; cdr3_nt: TGTGCCAGCAGCTTAGGAGGGTCACAGGGGTATGGCTACACCTTC
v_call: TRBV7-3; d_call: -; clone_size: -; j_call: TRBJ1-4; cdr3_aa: CASSQGVGEKLFF; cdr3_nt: TGTGCCAGCAGTCAAGGGGTCGGGGAAAAACTGTTTTTT
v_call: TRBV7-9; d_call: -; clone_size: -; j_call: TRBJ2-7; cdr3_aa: CASSLLGVLSSEQYF; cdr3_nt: TGTGCCAGCAGCTTACTCGGGGTCCTCTCGAGCGAGCAGTACTTC
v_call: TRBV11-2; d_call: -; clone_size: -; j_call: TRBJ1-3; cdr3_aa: CASSPAGSGNTIYF; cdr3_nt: TGTGCCAGCAGCCCCGCCGGGTCGGGAAACACCATATATTTT
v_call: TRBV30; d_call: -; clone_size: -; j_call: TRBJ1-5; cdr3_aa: CAWSPYSNQPQHF; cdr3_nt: TGTGCCTGGAGTCCCTATAGCAATCAGCCCCAGCATTTT
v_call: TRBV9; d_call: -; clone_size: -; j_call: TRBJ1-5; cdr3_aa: CASSPGVSNQPQHF; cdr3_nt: TGTGCCAGCAGCCCAGGGGTTAGCAATCAGCCCCAGCATTTT
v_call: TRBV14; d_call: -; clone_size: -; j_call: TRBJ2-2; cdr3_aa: CASSQVRAGYGTGELFF; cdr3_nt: TGTGCCAGCAGCCAAGTACGCGCGGGATATGGCACCGGGGAGCTGTTTTTT
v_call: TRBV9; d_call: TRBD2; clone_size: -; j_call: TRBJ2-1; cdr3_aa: CASSPTGGVENEQFF; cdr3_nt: TGTGCCAGCAGCCCCACGGGGGGGGTCGAGAATGAGCAGTTCTTC
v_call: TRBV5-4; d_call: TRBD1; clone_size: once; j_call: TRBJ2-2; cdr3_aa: CASSLGTGEANTGELFF; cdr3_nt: TGTGCCAGCAGCTTGGGGACAGGGGAGGCGAACACCGGGGAGCTGTTTTTT
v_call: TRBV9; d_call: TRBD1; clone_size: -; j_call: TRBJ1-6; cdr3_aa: CASSGGDSGSPLHF; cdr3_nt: TGTGCCAGCAGCGGCGGGGACAGCGGTTCACCCCTCCACTTT
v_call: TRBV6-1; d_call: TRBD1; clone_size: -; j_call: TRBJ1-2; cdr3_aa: CASSDAGQGFYGYTF; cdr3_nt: TGTGCCAGCAGTGATGCGGGACAGGGATTCTATGGCTACACCTTC
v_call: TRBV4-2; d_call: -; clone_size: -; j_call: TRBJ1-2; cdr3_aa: CASSQVAGLESYGYTF; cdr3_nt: TGTGCCAGCAGCCAAGTTGCAGGGTTGGAGTCCTATGGCTACACCTTC
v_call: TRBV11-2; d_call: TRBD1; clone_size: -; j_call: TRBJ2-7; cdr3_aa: CASSTLGTGTGAYEQYF; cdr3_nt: TGTGCCAGCAGCACCCTAGGGACCGGGACAGGCGCCTACGAGCAGTACTTC
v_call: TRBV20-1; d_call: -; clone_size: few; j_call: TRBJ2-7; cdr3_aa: CSASPQLESSYEQYF; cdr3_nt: TGCAGTGCTAGTCCCCAACTAGAGAGCTCCTACGAGCAGTACTTC
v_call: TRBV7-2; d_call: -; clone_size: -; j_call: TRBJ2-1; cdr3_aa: CASSLGAGIYNEQFF; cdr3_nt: TGTGCCAGCAGCTTAGGCGCAGGAATCTACAATGAGCAGTTCTTC
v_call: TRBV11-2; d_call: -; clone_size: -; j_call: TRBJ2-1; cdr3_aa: CASSVEALYYNEQFF; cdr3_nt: TGTGCCAGCAGCGTGGAGGCTTTATACTACAATGAGCAGTTCTTC
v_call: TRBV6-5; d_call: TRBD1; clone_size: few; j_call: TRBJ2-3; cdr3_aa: CASPTRGRGDTQYF; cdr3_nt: TGTGCCAGCCCTACCAGGGGGCGAGGAGATACGCAGTATTTT
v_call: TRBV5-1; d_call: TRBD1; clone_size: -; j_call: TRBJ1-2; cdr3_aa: CASSLAGTGYGYTF; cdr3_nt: TGCGCCAGCAGCTTGGCCGGGACAGGCTATGGCTACACCTTC
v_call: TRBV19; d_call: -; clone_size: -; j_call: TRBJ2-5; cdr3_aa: CASSIQETQYF; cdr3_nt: TGTGCCAGTAGTATCCAGGAGACCCAGTACTTC
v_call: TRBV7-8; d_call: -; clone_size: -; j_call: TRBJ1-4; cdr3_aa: CASSFEGPGMPEKLFF; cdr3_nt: TGTGCCAGCAGCTTTGAGGGCCCGGGGATGCCTGAAAAACTGTTTTTT
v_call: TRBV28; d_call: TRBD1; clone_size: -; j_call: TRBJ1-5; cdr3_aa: CASSIPSSTGNQPQHF; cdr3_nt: TGTGCCAGCAGTATCCCCAGTTCGACAGGGAATCAGCCCCAGCATTTT
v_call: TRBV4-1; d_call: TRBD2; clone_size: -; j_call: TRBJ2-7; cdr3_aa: CASSQLLAGVPYEQYF; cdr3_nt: TGCGCCAGCAGCCAACTCCTAGCGGGAGTACCCTACGAGCAGTACTTC
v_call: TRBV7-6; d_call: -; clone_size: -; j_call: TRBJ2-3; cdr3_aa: CASSETAGREADTQYF; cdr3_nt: TGTGCCAGCAGCGAGACCGCGGGACGAGAGGCTGATACGCAGTATTTT
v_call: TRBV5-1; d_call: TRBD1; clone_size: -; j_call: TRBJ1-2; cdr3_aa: CASSLGQGYNYGYTF; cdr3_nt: TGCGCCAGCAGTTTAGGACAGGGTTATAACTATGGCTACACCTTC
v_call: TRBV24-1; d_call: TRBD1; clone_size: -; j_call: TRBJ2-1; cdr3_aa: CATSDRQGVTYNEQFF; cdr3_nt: TGTGCCACCAGTGATAGACAGGGTGTGACCTACAATGAGCAGTTCTTC
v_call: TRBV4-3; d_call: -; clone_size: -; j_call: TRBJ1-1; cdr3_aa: CASSQDLTGWDTEAFF; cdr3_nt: TGCGCCAGCAGCCAAGATTTGACGGGTTGGGACACTGAAGCTTTCTTT
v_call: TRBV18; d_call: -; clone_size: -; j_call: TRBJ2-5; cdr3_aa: CASSPLDSQETQYF; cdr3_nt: TGTGCCAGCTCCCCCCTAGACAGCCAAGAGACCCAGTACTTC
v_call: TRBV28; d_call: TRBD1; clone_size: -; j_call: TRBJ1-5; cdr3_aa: CASSYRIRGANQPQHF; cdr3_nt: TGTGCCAGCAGTTATCGGATCAGGGGGGCCAATCAGCCCCAGCATTTT
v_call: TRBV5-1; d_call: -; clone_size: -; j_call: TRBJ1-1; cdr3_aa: CASSPRQDREAFF; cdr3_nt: TGCGCCAGCAGCCCTAGACAGGACAGAGAAGCTTTCTTT
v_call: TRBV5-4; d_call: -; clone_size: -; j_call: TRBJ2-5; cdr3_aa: CASSPPLLQEETQYF; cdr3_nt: TGTGCCAGCAGCCCGCCGCTTCTGCAGGAAGAGACCCAGTACTTC
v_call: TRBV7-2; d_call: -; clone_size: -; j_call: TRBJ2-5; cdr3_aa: CASSVDYDLQETQYF; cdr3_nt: TGTGCCAGCAGCGTGGACTACGACCTACAAGAGACCCAGTACTTC
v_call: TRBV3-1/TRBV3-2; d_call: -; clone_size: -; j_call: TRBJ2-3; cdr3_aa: CASSQGWARQGRTDTQYF; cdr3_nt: TGTGCCAGCAGCCAAGGTTGGGCCCGGCAGGGCCGGACAGATACGCAGTATTTT